The clone carrying this T cell receptor (beta chain) turned up a few times. Participants were aged roughly 18 to 90 years, lived in 25 or so US areas, and enrolled virtually. Clinical history reported by participants formed the basis on which cohorts were assigned. The record originates from a study of blood T cell repertoires in COVID-19. Study at large: Specimens from acute and convalescent COVID-19 originated in the United States, Italy and Spain.

In the authors' workflow: Reference gene primers were amplified, and this amplification served to estimate nucleated cell counts. This table comes from immunoSEQ multiplex PCR, and its TCRdb copy is limited to in-frame clones, with some not included. The DNA was the basis for D and trimming; V, J and clone size are from that table. The repertoire includes fewer than 200,000 clones, 65% to 90% of them detected once, and about 16% sits in the top ten. Deletions cut 3 bases from V and 2 bases from J, with 7 bases between. This CDR3 spans 12 amino acids. The germline gives CDR1 DFQATT, CDR2 SNEGSKA (reference sequence).

Sequenced input: PBMCs or T cells enriched from blood (not recorded which). The sequence was collected from a man aged 50-59 years who had recovered from COVID-19. The chain employs TRBV20-1 and TRBJ1-2; D unresolved. In nucleotides, the CDR3 is TGCAGTGCTAGTTACAGAAACTATGGCTACACCTTC. Protein sequence: CSASYRNYGYTF.